A single sample is the source of the 14 T cell receptor beta chains below, sequenced in a study of T cells after yellow fever vaccination. TCRdb independently ran MiXCR on the 5' RACE reads; one entry per CDR3 protein. The sample holds more than 110,000 distinct CDR3 sequences, more than 6.5% seen once. Sequences were derived from CD4+ T cells sorted from PBMCs, sampled 10 days after the yellow fever booster vaccination. These receptors were collected from a man between 25 and 39 years old who received the YFV17D yellow fever vaccine.

This clonotype came up many times. The chain couples TRBV7-9 to TRBJ2-3; D gene uncertain. Germline assignment: CDR1 SEHNR and CDR2 FQNEAQ (reference sequence). Trimming left V 3 bases short and J 3 bases short, with 7 bases between. The length of the CDR3 is 13 residues. The CDR3 sequence: CASSFQWTDTQYF. The CDR3 DNA sequence: TGTGCCAGCAGCTTTCAATGGACAGATACGCAGTATTTT.

This clonotype was seen more than once but under ten times. The genes are TRBV4-3 and TRBJ2-5, with 10 bases lining up with TRBD2. The germline V gene has CDR1 LGHNA and CDR2 YSLEER. The CDR3 length is 16 residues. J gave up 5 bases and V 0 bases, and 6 bases lay outside the gene matches. The CDR3 coding sequence is TGCGCCAGCAGCCAAGATTGGCTAGCGGGAGAGGAGACCCAGTACTTC. Amino acids: CASSQDWLAGEETQYF.

This clonotype has at least ten counts. The chain has TRBV3-1 and TRBJ2-3; TRBD2 agrees at 14 bases. Trimming at V came to 4 bases and at J to 5 bases, leaving 14 bases not matched to a gene. There are 19 residues in the CDR3. Germline V gene sequence: CDR1 LGHDT, CDR2 YNNKEL (reference sequence). The CDR3 reads CASSRRLAGGPGREDTQYF. CDR3 DNA: TGTGCCAGCAGCCGCAGACTAGCGGGAGGGCCCGGTCGCGAAGATACGCAGTATTTT.

In its sample, this clonotype was seen many times. V and J are TRBV20-1 and TRBJ2-7, with TRBD2 matching over 11 bases. Trimming cost V 4 bases and J 5 bases; bases outside gene matches: 19. The CDR3 covers 18 residues. Germline CDR1 is DFQATT and CDR2 is SNEGSKA (reference sequence). The CDR3 spells CSATGGALAGGPVDEQYF. For the CDR3, the DNA is TGCAGTGCTACCGGGGGCGCGTTAGCGGGAGGGCCGGTAGACGAGCAGTACTTC.

Many counts were recorded for this clonotype. The V and J genes are TRBV5-6 and TRBJ1-1; TRBD1 matches 7 bases. Germline CDR1 SGHDT, CDR2 YYEEEE. The V and J ends lost 2 bases and 7 bases, in that order; junction bases with no gene match: 8. This CDR3 region has 14 residues. The chain's CDR3 is CASSFSRQGGEAFF. In nucleotides, the CDR3 is TGTGCCAGCAGCTTTTCCCGACAGGGTGGTGAAGCTTTCTTT.

This clonotype was picked up many times. V usage is TRBV7-3 and J usage is TRBJ2-1; 7 bases agree with TRBD2. The ends lost 5 bases at V and 4 bases at J; junction bases unmatched: 8. The CDR3 runs 15 residues. The germline gives CDR1 SGHTA, CDR2 FQGTGA. The CDR3 sequence is CASSASGGYYNEQFF. CDR3 DNA: TGTGCCAGCAGCGCCTCGGGAGGTTATTACAATGAGCAGTTCTTC.

This clonotype was counted ten times or more. This chain connects TRBV7-9 to TRBJ2-4, with 9 bases aligning to TRBD2. V was pared by 5 bases and J by 8 bases, with 7 bases of the junction left unmatched. The CDR3 totals 14 residues. Germline V gene sequence: CDR1 SEHNR, CDR2 FQNEAQ (reference sequence). CDR3 in DNA: TGTGCCAGCAGCAGTACGCTAGCGGGATACATTCAGTACTTC. This codes for CASSSTLAGYIQYF.

This clonotype showed up many times. The V and J genes are TRBV24-1 and TRBJ2-1; D unclear. The V end was cut by 8 bases, the J end by 4 bases, with 14 bases between. Per germline, CDR1 KGHDR and CDR2 SFDVKD. The CDR3 has 14 residues. The CDR3 reads CATTSGPGYNEQFF. In nucleotides, the CDR3 is TGTGCCACCACTTCAGGACCTGGGTACAATGAGCAGTTCTTC.

At least ten counts were recorded for this clonotype. This chain connects TRBV29-1 to TRBJ2-4; TRBD2 matches 8 bases. Losses at the gene ends were 7 bases for V and 7 bases for J; bases not matched to a gene: 9. Germline V gene sequence: CDR1 SQVTM, CDR2 ANQGSEA. The CDR3 has 13 residues. The CDR3 loop is CSARGGGHNIQYF. CDR3 in DNA: TGCAGCGCCCGAGGCGGGGGGCATAACATTCAGTACTTC.

Regarding this clonotype: This may stem from a read error, because a much larger clone lies one nucleotide away. The V and J genes are TRBV3-1 and TRBJ2-1; 9 bases agree with TRBD2. With 5 bases clipped from V and 7 bases from J, the junction kept 15 bases outside the gene matches. The length of the CDR3 is 17 residues. Germline-derived CDR1 and CDR2 are LGHDT and YNNKEL (reference sequence). The CDR3, as DNA: TGTGCCAGCAGCACCGCCCTCGTAGCGGGAGTGCGGAATGAGCAGTTCTTC. Translating gives CASSTALVAGVRNEQFF.

This clonotype appeared many times. The chain couples TRBV20-1 to TRBJ2-1, with D uncertain. The CDR3 loop spans 14 amino acids. Germline CDR1 is DFQATT and CDR2 is SNEGSKA (reference sequence). Trimming cost V 5 bases and J 3 bases, with 14 bases left between them. The CDR3 region is CSAYSPLRYNEQFF. The CDR3 nucleotides read TGCAGTGCTTACTCGCCCCTTCGCTACAATGAGCAGTTCTTC.

The chain uses TRBV6-5 and TRBJ1-2; D is unclear. Deletions cut 2 bases from V and 7 bases from J, with 11 bases between. Germline lookup yields CDR1 MNHEY and CDR2 SVGAGI. The length of the CDR3 is 13 residues. CDR3 residues: CASSYRDAPGYTF. In DNA, the CDR3 is TGTGCCAGCAGTTACCGGGATGCCCCTGGCTACACCTTC.

This clonotype was seen more than once but under ten times. The rearrangement links TRBV7-9 to TRBJ2-7; TRBD1 matches 8 bases. Germline trimming cut 1 base from V and 6 bases from J; bases unmatched to any gene: 2. The CDR3 covers 13 residues. Germline CDR1 reads SEHNR; CDR2 reads FQNEAQ (reference sequence). The CDR3 here is CASSLVQGGEQYF. DNA for the CDR3: TGTGCCAGCAGCTTAGTACAGGGGGGCGAGCAGTACTTC.

This clonotype was counted ten times or more. V gene TRBV7-2 combines with J gene TRBJ1-2, with TRBD1 matching 7 bases. V trimming: 5 bases; J trimming: 8 bases; junction bases outside the gene matches: 11. Germline CDR1 is SGHTA and CDR2 is FQGNSA. The CDR3 is 14 residues long. The chain's CDR3 is CASSADRFSGGYTF. The CDR3 nucleotides are TGTGCCAGCAGCGCGGACAGGTTCTCTGGGGGCTACACCTTC. Full variable domain (outside the CDR3, taken from reference TRBV7-2 and TRBJ1-2): GAGVSQSPSNKVTEKGKDVELRCDPISGHTALYWYRQSLGQGLEFLIYFQGNSAPDKSGLPSDRFSAERTGGSVSTLTIQRTQQEDSAVYLCASSADRFSGGYTFGSGTRLTVV.